This record looks at one T cell receptor (beta chain) sequence and its context. The sample belongs to a study of blood T cell repertoires in COVID-19. Germline trimming cut 6 bases from V and 2 bases from J; bases unmatched to any gene: 3. The CDR3 spans 13 residues. Germline V gene lookup returns CDR1 LNHDA and CDR2 SQIVND (reference sequence). Using immunoSEQ multiplex PCR, the repertoire was profiled, and TCRdb retains in-frame clones only, with some absent. This table has about 190,000 clones, 75% to 90% appearing once. The material sequenced was peripheral blood. The gene calls are TRBV19 and TRBJ1-2; 7 bases align to TRBD1. This sequence originates from a man aged 60 to 75 with acute or convalescent COVID-19. This CDR3 reads CASRGQANYGYTF. The CDR3, as DNA: TGTGCCAGTAGAGGACAGGCAAACTATGGCTACACCTTC.